This T cell receptor (beta chain) was retrieved from a study of control samples from healthy donors and cancer patients. This CDR3 contains 14 residues. CDR1 and CDR2 (germline): SGHVS, FQNEAQ. With 3 bases removed from V and 0 bases from J, the gap between germline ends came to 9 bases. Generated by immunoSEQ multiplex PCR, the TCRdb table keeps only in-frame clones and is missing some. The table includes 120,000 or so clones, 70% to 90% detected once. The chain uses TRBV7-8 and TRBJ2-7; no firm D call. This TCR was sampled from a woman aged 55-75 years with lung cancer. The material sequenced was PBMCs. CDR3 bases: TGTGCCAGCAGCTTCTCGGCCCACTCCTACGAGCAGTACTTC. This translates into CASSFSAHSYEQYF. The entire variable domain, with the rest obtained from reference TRBV7-8 and TRBJ2-7, is as follows: GAGVSQSPRYKVAKRGQDVALRCDPISGHVSLFWYQQALGQGPEFLTYFQNEAQLDKSGLPSDRFFAERPEGSVSTLKIQRTQQEDSAVYLCASSFSAHSYEQYFGPGTRLTVT.